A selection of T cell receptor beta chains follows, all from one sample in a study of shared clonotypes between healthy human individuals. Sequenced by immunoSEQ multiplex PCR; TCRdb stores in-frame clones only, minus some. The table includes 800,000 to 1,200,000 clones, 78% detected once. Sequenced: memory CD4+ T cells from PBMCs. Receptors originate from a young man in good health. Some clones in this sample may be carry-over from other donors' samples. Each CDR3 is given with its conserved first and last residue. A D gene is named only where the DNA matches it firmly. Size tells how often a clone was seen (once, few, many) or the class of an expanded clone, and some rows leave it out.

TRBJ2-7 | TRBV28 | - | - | TGTGCCAGCACCCCCCCGAGGGCCTACGAGCAGTACTTC | CASTPPRAYEQYF
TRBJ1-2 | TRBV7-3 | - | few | TGTGCCAGCAGCCCCCTCGGCGGGCAACCTATGGGCTACACCTTC | CASSPLGGQPMGYTF
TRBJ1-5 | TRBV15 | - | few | TGTGCCACCACAGGTGGGGATATCTACCAGCCCCAGCATTTT | CATTGGDIYQPQHF
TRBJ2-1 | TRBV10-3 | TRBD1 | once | TGTGCCATCAGCACCGGGACAGGGAACAATGAGCAGTTCTTC | CAISTGTGNNEQFF
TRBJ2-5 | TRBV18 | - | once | TGTGCCAGCTCACCCCAGGGGATGAGAGGAGAGACCCAGTACTTC | CASSPQGMRGETQYF
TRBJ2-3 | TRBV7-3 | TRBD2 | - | TGTGCCAGCGGACTAGCGGGAGGGGCTACGCAGTATTTT | CASGLAGGATQYF
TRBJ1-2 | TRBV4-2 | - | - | TGTGCCAGCAGCCAAGATGGCCTCAACTATGGCTACACCTTC | CASSQDGLNYGYTF
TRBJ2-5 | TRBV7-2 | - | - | TGTGCCAGCAGCTATTCCGACAGCCGAGAGACCCAGTACTTC | CASSYSDSRETQYF
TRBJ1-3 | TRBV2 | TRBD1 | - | TGTGCCACCCTACGGGACAGCGGAAACACCATATATTTT | CATLRDSGNTIYF
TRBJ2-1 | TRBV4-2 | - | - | TGTGCCAGCAGCCAAGAAGGGGGGCAACTGGCTTATTACAATGAGCAGTTCTTC | CASSQEGGQLAYYNEQFF
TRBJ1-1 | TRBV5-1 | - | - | TGCGCCAGCAGACTGTCTTTTCGGTCCACTGAAGCTTTCTTT | CASRLSFRSTEAFF
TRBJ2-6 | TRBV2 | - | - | TGTGCCAGCAGGCCTGGGGCCAACGTCCTGACTTTC | CASRPGANVLTF
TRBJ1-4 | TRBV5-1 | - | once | TGCGCCAGCAGCTTGGCCCGGGCCAATGAAAAACTGTTTTTT | CASSLARANEKLFF
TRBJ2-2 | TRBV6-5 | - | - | TGTGCCAGCAGCCCGGGGGCTCCCGGGGAGCTGTTTTTT | CASSPGAPGELFF
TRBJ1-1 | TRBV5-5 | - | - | TGTGCCAGCAGCCCTAGTAACACTGAAGCTTTCTTT | CASSPSNTEAFF
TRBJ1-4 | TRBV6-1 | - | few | TGTGCCAGCAGGCCACCTCATGGAACTAATGAAAAACTGTTTTTT | CASRPPHGTNEKLFF
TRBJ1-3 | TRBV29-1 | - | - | TGCAGCGTTGAAAAGGACACTGGAAACACCATATATTTT | CSVEKDTGNTIYF
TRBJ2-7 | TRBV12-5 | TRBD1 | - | TGTGCTAGTGGGTTATACCAGGGGGCGAGGTATACAGGGCAGTACTTC | CASGLYQGARYTGQYF
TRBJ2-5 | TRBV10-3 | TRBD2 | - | TGTGCCATCAGTGAGTTTGGTGATAGCGGGATATATCAAGAGACCCAGTACTTC | CAISEFGDSGIYQETQYF
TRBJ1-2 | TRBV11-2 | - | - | TGTGCCAGCAGCCAAGGTCGTCTCTATGGCTACACCTTC | CASSQGRLYGYTF
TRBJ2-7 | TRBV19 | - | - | TGTGCCAGTAGTATAGTCCCCTACGAGCAGTACTTC | CASSIVPYEQYF
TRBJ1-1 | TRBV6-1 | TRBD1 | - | TGTGCCAGCGACAGAGGGGGCTTCACTGAAGCTTTCTTT | CASDRGGFTEAFF
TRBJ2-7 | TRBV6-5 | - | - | TGTGCCAGCAGTAACCTTCGGACTGATCCCTACGAGCAGTACTTC | CASSNLRTDPYEQYF
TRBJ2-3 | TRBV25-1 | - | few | TGTGCCAGCGCAATCGGGGGCGCAGATACGCAGTATTTT | CASAIGGADTQYF
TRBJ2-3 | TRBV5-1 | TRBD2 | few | TGCGCCAGCACTCGGGAGGGCCGTACAGATACGCAGTATTTT | CASTREGRTDTQYF
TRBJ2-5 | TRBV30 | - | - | TGTGCCTGGAGTACAGGGCGGTTAGAAGGAGAGACCCAGTACTTC | CAWSTGRLEGETQYF
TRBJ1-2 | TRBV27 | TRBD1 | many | TGTGCCAGCAGTTTTGGGGACAGGGGACCATATGGCTACACCTTC | CASSFGDRGPYGYTF
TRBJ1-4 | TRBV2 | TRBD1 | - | TGTGCCAGCAGAGACAGGGGAAAAAATGAAAAACTGTTTTTT | CASRDRGKNEKLFF
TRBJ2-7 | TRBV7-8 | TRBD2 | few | TGTGCCAGCAGCCAGTGGGCTAGCGGATCCTACGAGCAGTACTTC | CASSQWASGSYEQYF
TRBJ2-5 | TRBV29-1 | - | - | TGCAGCGCTTCCCCCGCAGGGGATGGGGAGACCCAGTACTTC | CSASPAGDGETQYF
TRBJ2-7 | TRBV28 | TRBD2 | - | TGTGCCAGCATTTCCCCGGGTGGGGGGGACTCCTACGAGCAGTACTTC | CASISPGGGDSYEQYF
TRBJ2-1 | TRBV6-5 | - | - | TGTGCCAGCCAAACGGGGCTGATGACGGAGAAGTTCTTC | CASQTGLMTEKFF
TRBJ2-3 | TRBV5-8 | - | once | TGTGCCAGCAGCTTGGTTCGGGATACGCAGTATTTT | CASSLVRDTQYF
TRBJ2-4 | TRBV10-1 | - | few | TGCGCCAGCAGTGAAAACAGGGCGTCCATTCAGTACTTC | CASSENRASIQYF
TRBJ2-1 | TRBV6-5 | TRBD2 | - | TGTGCCAGCAGTGGACTAGGCAATGAGCAGTTCTTC | CASSGLGNEQFF
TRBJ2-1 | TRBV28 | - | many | TGTGCCAGCAGACCGGGACACAACAATGAGCAGTTCTTC | CASRPGHNNEQFF
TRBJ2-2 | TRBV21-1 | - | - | TGTGCCAGCAGCCGTGTAACAGGGAGTCCCGGGGAGCTGTTTTTT | CASSRVTGSPGELFF
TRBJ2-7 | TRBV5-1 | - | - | TGCGCCAGCAGCTTGGACACCGCCTCCTACGAGCAGTACTTC | CASSLDTASYEQYF
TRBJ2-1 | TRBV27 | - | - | TGTGCCAGCAGTTCCAACAATGAGCAGTTCTTC | CASSSNNEQFF
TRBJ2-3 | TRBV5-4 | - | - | TGTGCCACCCGACCGGGCCCCGCGGCAGATACGCAGTATTTT | CATRPGPAADTQYF
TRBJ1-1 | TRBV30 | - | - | TGTGCCTGGAGAGACAACACAAACACTGAAGCTTTCTTT | CAWRDNTNTEAFF
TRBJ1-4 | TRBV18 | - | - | TGTGCCAGCTCACCCGGGGCCAGGGGAGATGAAAAACTGTTTTTT | CASSPGARGDEKLFF
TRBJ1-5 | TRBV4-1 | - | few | TGCGCCAGCAGCCAAGATCAGCAGGACGGACGCTATAGCAATCAGCCCCAGCATTTT | CASSQDQQDGRYSNQPQHF
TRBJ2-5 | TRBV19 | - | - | TGTGCCAGTAGTCCCGGGACATCGGTGGAGACCCAGTACTTC | CASSPGTSVETQYF
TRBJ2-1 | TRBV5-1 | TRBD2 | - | TGCGCCAGCAGCTTGGGGGGCGGGAGTAACAATGAGCAGTTCTTC | CASSLGGGSNNEQFF
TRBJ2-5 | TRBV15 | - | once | TGTGCCACCAGCAGGACGGAGACCCAGTACTTC | CATSRTETQYF
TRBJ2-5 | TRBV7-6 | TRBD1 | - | TGTGCCAGCAGCTTAGAGACAGGGGGCCTTGTGACCCAGTACTTC | CASSLETGGLVTQYF
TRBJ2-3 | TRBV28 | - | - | TGTGCCAGCAGTCTCAGAACAGATACGCAGTATTTT | CASSLRTDTQYF
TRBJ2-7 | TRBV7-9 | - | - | TGTGCCAGCAGCTCAGCCGGGGCAGAAACAGAGCAGTACTTC | CASSSAGAETEQYF
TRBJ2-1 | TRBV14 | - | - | TGTGCCAGCAGCCAAGATAAGGGGAGGTGGGAGAGCATCTACAATGAGCAGTTCTTC | CASSQDKGRWESIYNEQFF
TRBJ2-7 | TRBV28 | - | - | TGTGCCAGCAGTTCCCCCTCCCAGTCTACCTACGAGCAGTACTTC | CASSSPSQSTYEQYF
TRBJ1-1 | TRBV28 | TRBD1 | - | TGTGCCAGCAGTTTAGGGGCGGGGGTACAGGGGGTAAAAGCTTTCTTT | CASSLGAGVQGVKAFF
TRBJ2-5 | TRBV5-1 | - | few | TGCGCCAGCAGCTTGGCCCCGGGATCTGGAGAGACCCAGTACTTC | CASSLAPGSGETQYF
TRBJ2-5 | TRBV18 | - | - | TGTGCCAGCTCACCACCGAGGCAGCTGGGGCGGGAGACCCAGTACTTC | CASSPPRQLGRETQYF
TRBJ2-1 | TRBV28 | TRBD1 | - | TGTGCCAGCAGGCCCCCTAGGGGTAGCCCAGGGGGCAATGAGCAGTTCTTC | CASRPPRGSPGGNEQFF
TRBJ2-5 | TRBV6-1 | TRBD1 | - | TGTGCCAGCAGTGAAGGTGCCCACAGGGGTGGAGTCCAAGAGACCCAGTACTTC | CASSEGAHRGGVQETQYF
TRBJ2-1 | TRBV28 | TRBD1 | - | TGTGCCAGCAGCTCACGGGACAGGGGTTGGTTTGAGCAGTTCTTC | CASSSRDRGWFEQFF
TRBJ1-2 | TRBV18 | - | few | TGTGCCAGCTCGGCGAGGGGTAAGGACTATGGCTACACCTTC | CASSARGKDYGYTF
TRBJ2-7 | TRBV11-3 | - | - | TGTGCCAGCAGCTTAGATGAGTTCTACGAGCAGTACTTC | CASSLDEFYEQYF
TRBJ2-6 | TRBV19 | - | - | TGTGCCAGTAGTTCAGGACGGGCCAACGTCCTGACTTTC | CASSSGRANVLTF